This T cell receptor (beta chain) stems from a study of cytomegalovirus exposure and HLA in healthy donors. Findings and caveats of the study: Later, TCR association rates were found to vary by HLA locus, highest for DRB1 and lowest for HLA-C. Researchers counted roughly 150 TCR beta chains as cytomegalovirus-associated.

This clone occurred a few times. Its antigen is undetermined. The PCR was carried out with 60 Vbeta primers and 13 Jbeta primers. The protocol was immunoSEQ multiplex PCR, while the TCRdb copy is restricted to in-frame clones and leaves out a portion. The sample has around 150,000 clones, roughly 85% seen once. The CDR3 spans 13 residues. V gave up 5 bases and J gave up 3 bases, with 10 bases separating them. Germline V CDR1 and CDR2: MGHDK, SYGVNS. This TCR was recovered from a woman in her 30s in good health and CMV-seronegative. The chain joins TRBV25-1 to TRBJ1-1, with D possibly being TRBD1 (5 bases). The source material was PBMCs. The CDR3, as DNA: TGTGCCAGCAGTACGCAAGGGGACACTGAAGCTTTCTTT. Translating gives CASSTQGDTEAFF.